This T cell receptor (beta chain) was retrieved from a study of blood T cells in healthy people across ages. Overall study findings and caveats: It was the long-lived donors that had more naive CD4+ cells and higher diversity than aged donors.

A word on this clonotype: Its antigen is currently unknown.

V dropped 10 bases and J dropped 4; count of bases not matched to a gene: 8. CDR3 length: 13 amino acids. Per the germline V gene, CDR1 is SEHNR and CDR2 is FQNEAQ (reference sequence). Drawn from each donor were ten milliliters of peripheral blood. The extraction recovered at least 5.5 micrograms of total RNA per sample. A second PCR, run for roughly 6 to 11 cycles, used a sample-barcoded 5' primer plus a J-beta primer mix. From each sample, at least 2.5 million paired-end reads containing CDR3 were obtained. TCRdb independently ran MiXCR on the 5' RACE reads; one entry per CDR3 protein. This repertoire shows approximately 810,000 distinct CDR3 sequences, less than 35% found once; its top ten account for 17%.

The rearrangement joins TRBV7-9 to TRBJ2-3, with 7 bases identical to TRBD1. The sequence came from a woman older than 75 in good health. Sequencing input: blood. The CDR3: CATTRQGSDTQYF. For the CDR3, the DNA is TGTGCCACTACTCGACAGGGATCAGATACGCAGTATTTT.